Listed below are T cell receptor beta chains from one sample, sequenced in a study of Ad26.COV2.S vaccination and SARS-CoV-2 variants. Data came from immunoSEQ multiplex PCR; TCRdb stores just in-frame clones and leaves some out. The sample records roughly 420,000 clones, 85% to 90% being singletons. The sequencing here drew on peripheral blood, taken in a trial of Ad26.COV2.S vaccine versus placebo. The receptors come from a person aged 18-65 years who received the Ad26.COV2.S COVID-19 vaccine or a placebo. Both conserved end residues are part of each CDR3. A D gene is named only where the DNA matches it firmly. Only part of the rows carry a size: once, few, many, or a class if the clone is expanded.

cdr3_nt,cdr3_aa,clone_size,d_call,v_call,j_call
TGTGCCAGCTCACCGGAGCGGGGGGTAAGCACAGATACGCAGTATTTT,CASSPERGVSTDTQYF,once,TRBD2,TRBV18,TRBJ2-3
TGCGCCAGCAGCCTACAGGGGACTAATGAAAAACTGTTTTTT,CASSLQGTNEKLFF,NA,TRBD1,TRBV5-1,TRBJ1-4
TGTGCCAGCAGCGTAGTTCCTCAGGCGAACACCGGGGAGCTGTTTTTT,CASSVVPQANTGELFF,NA,NA,TRBV9,TRBJ2-2
TGTGCCAGCAGTGTTTGGGGGGGGACTGAAGCTTTCTTT,CASSVWGGTEAFF,NA,NA,TRBV25-1,TRBJ1-1
TGTGCCACCAGCAGGCTGGGGGGGCCCGCCTACGAGCAGTACTTC,CATSRLGGPAYEQYF,few,NA,TRBV15,TRBJ2-7
TGTGCCAGCAGCCAAGTAGGGACTAGCGGGGACTACAATGAGCAGTTCTTC,CASSQVGTSGDYNEQFF,NA,TRBD2,TRBV14,TRBJ2-1
TGCGCCAGCAGCCGCGGACTAGCGGGGGACTACGAGCAGTACTTC,CASSRGLAGDYEQYF,NA,TRBD2,TRBV4-3,TRBJ2-7
TGTGCCAGCAGTTTATCCACTAGCCGAGGCCCCTACGAGCAGTACTTC,CASSLSTSRGPYEQYF,NA,NA,TRBV28,TRBJ2-7
TGTGCCAGCAGCGTAGGGACAGGGGGGTCCCAGTACTTC,CASSVGTGGSQYF,NA,TRBD1,TRBV9,TRBJ2-5
TGTGCCAGCAGCTTAGTGGTGGGTAGAAGGGATACGCAGTATTTT,CASSLVVGRRDTQYF,once,NA,TRBV11-3,TRBJ2-3
TGTGCCTGGAGTTCCCAACACGCGGGAGGTCAGCCCCAGCATTTT,CAWSSQHAGGQPQHF,NA,NA,TRBV30,TRBJ1-5
TGTGCCAGCAGCGGGACGGCCTCTGGGGCCAACGTCCTGACTTTC,CASSGTASGANVLTF,NA,NA,TRBV6-2/TRBV6-3,TRBJ2-6
TGCGCCAGCAGCCAGACAGGGGTGAAGGAAAAACTGTTTTTT,CASSQTGVKEKLFF,once,TRBD1,TRBV5-1,TRBJ1-4
TGTGCCAGCAGCTTAGGACAACTACTCCAAGAGACCCAGTACTTC,CASSLGQLLQETQYF,NA,NA,TRBV5-4,TRBJ2-5
TGTGCCAGCAGTTTTTTCAAGGACAGAGACTACGAGCAGTACTTC,CASSFFKDRDYEQYF,NA,NA,TRBV28,TRBJ2-7
TGTGCCACCCTTAGTGGGCAGCCTCTCCTGTATAGCAATCAGCCCCAGCATTTT,CATLSGQPLLYSNQPQHF,NA,NA,TRBV28,TRBJ1-5
TGTGCCAGCAGCTTGGCATGGGGGTTAGGCTACACCTTC,CASSLAWGLGYTF,NA,NA,TRBV5-4,TRBJ1-2
TGTGCCAGCAGTTTAGGGGGCGCCGGGGTGACCCAGTACTTC,CASSLGGAGVTQYF,NA,TRBD1,TRBV7-3,TRBJ2-5
TGTGCCAGCAGCTTATCCGGGACCGGTACACCCCTCCACTTT,CASSLSGTGTPLHF,few,NA,TRBV7-9,TRBJ1-6
TGTGCCAGCAGTTCGCGGACAGCCTTTTATAATTCACCCCTCCACTTT,CASSSRTAFYNSPLHF,few,NA,TRBV6-5,TRBJ1-6
TGCGCCAGCAGCCCCAGACACCTTCTAGCGTTAAATTCCTACAATGAGCAGTTCTTC,CASSPRHLLALNSYNEQFF,NA,NA,TRBV4-1,TRBJ2-1
TGCGCCAGCAGAGGGGACTCCTACGAGCAGTACTTC,CASRGDSYEQYF,NA,NA,TRBV10-2,TRBJ2-7
TGTGCCAGCAGTGAATTCCCCGCGGGCGGGGATACGCAGTATTTT,CASSEFPAGGDTQYF,NA,NA,TRBV6-1,TRBJ2-3
TGCGCCAGCAGGAGGGACAGGGTAAATTCACCCCTCCACTTT,CASRRDRVNSPLHF,NA,TRBD1,TRBV4-1,TRBJ1-6
TGTGCCAGCAGTGACCCGGGACTAGCGGGGGTGAACACCGGGGAGCTGTTTTTT,CASSDPGLAGVNTGELFF,NA,TRBD2,TRBV6-1,TRBJ2-2
TGTGCCAGCAGTTACTCTGGTGATGAAAAACTGTTTTTT,CASSYSGDEKLFF,NA,NA,TRBV6-2/TRBV6-3,TRBJ1-4
TGTGCCAGCTCACGTTCTGAACCCTACGAGCAGTACTTC,CASSRSEPYEQYF,NA,NA,TRBV18,TRBJ2-7
TGTGCCAGCACCGACACGCACACGGGGGGCTTCTACAATGAGCAGTTCTTC,CASTDTHTGGFYNEQFF,NA,NA,TRBV11-2,TRBJ2-1
TGTGCCAGCAGCTTAGGTCCTACCGATGAGACCCAGTACTTC,CASSLGPTDETQYF,once,NA,TRBV11-3,TRBJ2-5
TGCGCCAGCAGCCACAGGGTAGGATACGAGCAGTACTTC,CASSHRVGYEQYF,NA,NA,TRBV4-3,TRBJ2-7
TGTGCCAGCAGCTTAGGCGGCCGTTTGAATACCGGGGAGCTGTTTTTT,CASSLGGRLNTGELFF,NA,NA,TRBV7-9,TRBJ2-2